One sample yielded the 32 T cell receptor beta chains listed below, sequenced in a study of cytomegalovirus exposure and HLA in healthy donors. Sequencing used immunoSEQ multiplex PCR; TCRdb keeps in-frame clones, though not all of them. The table records approximately 230,000 clones, about 90% of them present only once. Sequencing was performed on PBMCs. These receptors came from a man aged 18 to 30 in good health and CMV-seropositive.

J is TRBJ1-1 and V is TRBV12-5; D may be TRBD1 (6 bases). V gave up 2 bases and J gave up 5 bases, with 18 bases separating them. The CDR3 extends over 16 amino acids. CDR1 is LGHNT and CDR2 is FRNRAP in the germline V gene. The CDR3 sequence: CASGLFPKGVWTEAFF. CDR3 nucleotide sequence: TGTGCTAGTGGTTTGTTTCCCAAGGGGGTATGGACTGAAGCTTTCTTT.

This clone has only one observation. The sample holds other DNA sequences that translate to the same CDR3. This chain joins TRBV6-1 and TRBJ1-3; D ambiguous. The CDR3 is 15 amino acids. CDR1 MNHNS and CDR2 SASEGT come from the germline V gene. Trimming stripped 4 bases from V and 0 bases from J, with 10 bases between. The CDR3 sequence is CASSVEGSSGNTIYF. The CDR3 nucleotides are TGTGCCAGCAGTGTTGAAGGTAGCTCTGGAAACACCATATATTTT.

This chain connects TRBV25-1 to TRBJ2-1; D ambiguous. Trimming removed 4 bases from V and 8 bases from J, with 15 bases in between. There are 14 residues in the CDR3. Germline V gene lookup returns CDR1 MGHDK and CDR2 SYGVNS. This CDR3 reads CASSGDIGVDEQFF. CDR3 bases: TGTGCCAGCAGTGGGGATATTGGGGTCGATGAGCAGTTCTTC.

The chain uses TRBV15 and TRBJ1-1; D is perhaps TRBD1 (5 bases). V was pared by 1 base and J by 0 bases, with 12 bases between. In germline, CDR1 is LNHNV, CDR2 YYDKDF (reference sequence). This CDR3 contains 16 residues. CDR3 DNA: TGTGCCACCAGCAGAGTTGGGGGGACGTTGAACACTGAAGCTTTCTTT. This codes for CATSRVGGTLNTEAFF.

The chain recombines TRBV29-1 with TRBJ1-1; the D gene is possibly TRBD1 (6 bases). V was shortened by 5 bases and J by 1 base, with 17 bases between the two germline ends. The CDR3 contains 15 residues. Germline V gives CDR1 SQVTM, CDR2 ANQGSEA. The CDR3 spells CSVFLLQGRNTEAFF. The CDR3 coding sequence is TGCAGCGTTTTTCTCTTACAGGGACGGAACACTGAAGCTTTCTTT. Together with reference TRBV29-1 and TRBJ1-1, the CDR3 gives the full variable domain: SAVISQKPSRDICQRGTSLTIQCQVDSQVTMMFWYRQQPGQSLTLIATANQGSEATYESGFVIDKFPISRPNLTFSTLTVSNMSPEDSSIYLCSVFLLQGRNTEAFFGQGTRLTVV.

The chain combines TRBV28 with TRBJ1-5; possible D gene TRBD1, 6 bases. Germline CDR1 is MDHEN and CDR2 is SYDVKM. The CDR3 has 17 amino acids. V was clipped by 4 bases and J by 2 bases, with 18 bases between them. The CDR3 coding sequence is TGTGCCAGCAGTTCCCCTCCAGGGGCAGGGCGCAATCAGCCCCAGCATTTT. Translating gives CASSSPPGAGRNQPQHF.

Only a few counts were recorded for this clone. The gene calls are TRBV4-3 and TRBJ2-2, with D perhaps being TRBD1 or TRBD2 (5 bases each). The germline gives CDR1 LGHNA, CDR2 YSLEER. V lost 3 bases to trimming and J lost 6 bases, with 8 bases between them. This CDR3 region has 13 residues. CDR3 DNA sequence: TGCGCCAGCAGCCAGCAGGGAGCCGGGGAGCTGTTTTTT. Amino acid sequence: CASSQQGAGELFF.

The V call is TRBV5-1, the J call TRBJ2-1; 7 positions agree with TRBD1. This CDR3 is 14 amino acids long. V trimming: 7 bases; J trimming: 8 bases; junction bases outside the gene matches: 12. The V gene's germline CDR1 is SGHRS and CDR2 YFSETQ. The CDR3 DNA sequence: TGCGCCAGCCAGACAGGGATGGGGCTGGATGAGCAGTTCTTC. This codes for CASQTGMGLDEQFF. Looking up the rest from reference TRBV5-1 and TRBJ2-1 gives the full variable domain: KAGVTQTPRYLIKTRGQQVTLSCSPISGHRSVSWYQQTPGQGLQFLFEYFSETQRNKGNFPGRFSGRQFSNSRSEMNVSTLELGDSALYLCASQTGMGLDEQFFGPGTRLTVL.

V gene TRBV19 combines with J gene TRBJ1-5, with unresolved D. Germline V lookup: CDR1 LNHDA, CDR2 SQIVND (reference sequence). The germline V and J ends were trimmed by 4 bases and 9 bases, with 10 bases remaining between them. The CDR3 has 12 amino acids. DNA for the CDR3: TGTGCCAGTAGTAGTACCAGAGGGCCCCAGCATTTT. It encodes CASSSTRGPQHF.

The genes are TRBV7-7 and TRBJ2-1; perhaps TRBD1 as D (6 bases). Trimming pared 5 bases from V and 5 bases from J, leaving 16 bases between. In germline, CDR1 is SSHAT, CDR2 FNYEAQ (reference sequence). CDR3 size: 15 residues. CDR3 nucleotide sequence: TGTGCCAGCAGCCCTTTGGACAGCATGGACAATGAGCAGTTCTTC. Encoded protein: CASSPLDSMDNEQFF.

The rearrangement joins TRBV7-2 to TRBJ1-5; D perhaps matches TRBD1 (5 bases). Between the trimmed V and J ends, which lost 5 bases and 6 bases, there was a span of 17 bases. From germline, CDR1 is SGHTA and CDR2 FQGNSA. This CDR3 comprises 15 residues. The CDR3 here is CASSLIGGDSQPQHF. The CDR3 DNA sequence: TGTGCCAGCAGCCTCATTGGAGGGGATAGTCAGCCCCAGCATTTT.

V gene TRBV7-6 combines with J gene TRBJ2-2, with 7 nucleotides matching TRBD1. J gave up 2 bases and V 6 bases, and 6 bases lay outside the gene matches. The CDR3 sequence is 15 residues long. Per germline, CDR1 SGHVS and CDR2 FNYEAQ. CDR3 in amino acids: CASRYGDSNTGELFF. CDR3 nucleotide sequence: TGTGCCAGCAGATACGGGGACAGCAACACCGGGGAGCTGTTTTTT.

The chain links TRBV2 to TRBJ2-7; D might be TRBD1 (6 bases). Germline values: CDR1 SNHLY, CDR2 FYNNEI. V was shortened by 6 bases and J by 4 bases, with 13 bases between the two germline ends. The CDR3 contains 13 residues. The CDR3, as DNA: TGTGCCAGCAGGCAGAGGGACACTTACGAGCAGTACTTC. Amino acids: CASRQRDTYEQYF.

The CDR3 protein is CASSVGRYQETQYF. Written as DNA, the CDR3 is TGTGCCAGCAGTGTCGGGAGATACCAAGAGACCCAGTACTTC. V usage is TRBV25-1 and J usage is TRBJ2-5; D is possibly TRBD2 (6 bases). The CDR3 consists of 14 residues. V was trimmed by 4 bases and J by 0 bases, leaving 9 bases between them. CDR1 and CDR2 (germline): MGHDK, SYGVNS.

V gene TRBV27 combines with J gene TRBJ1-1, with no clear D. Trimming stripped 5 bases from V and 8 bases from J, with 15 bases between. Germline V gene lookup returns CDR1 MNHEY and CDR2 SMNVEV (reference sequence). The CDR3 is 13 amino acids. CDR3 protein: CASSRANRLEAFF. In nucleotides, the CDR3 is TGTGCCAGCAGTCGAGCCAATAGGCTAGAAGCTTTCTTT.

The chain employs TRBV4-2 and TRBJ2-7; tentatively, D is TRBD1 (6 bases). CDR3 length equals 15 residues. The ends were cut back, 0 bases at V and 2 bases at J, with 11 bases in the middle. Germline V gene data show CDR1 as LGHNA and CDR2 as YNFKEQ. The CDR3 bases are TGTGCCAGCAGCCAAGATGACAGGCAGACCTACGAGCAGTACTTC. This gives the protein CASSQDDRQTYEQYF.

V usage is TRBV6-5 and J usage is TRBJ1-4; no clear D gene. Germline loops: CDR1 MNHEY, CDR2 SVGAGI. V lost 6 bases and J 7 bases, leaving 15 bases between the germline ends. This CDR3 is 14 amino acids long. CDR3 region: CASSPMGGGEKLFF. The DNA of the CDR3 is TGTGCCAGCAGCCCCATGGGCGGCGGTGAAAAACTGTTTTTT.

The chain couples TRBV30 to TRBJ2-1; 11 bases agree with TRBD2. The germline gives CDR1 GTSNPN, CDR2 SVGIG (reference sequence). V lost 3 bases and J lost 6; bases outside the gene matches: 4. This CDR3 spans 14 amino acids. CDR3 protein: CAWSLGLAANEQFF. CDR3 nucleotides: TGTGCCTGGAGCTTGGGACTAGCGGCCAATGAGCAGTTCTTC.

The CDR3 DNA reads as TGCAGCGTTCCAGCCGGCCAAGAGACCCAGTACTTC. Protein: CSVPAGQETQYF. The chain carries TRBV29-1 and TRBJ2-5; D remains ambiguous. V dropped 5 bases and J dropped 1 base, with 8 bases sitting between them. The CDR3 covers 12 residues. The germline V gene has CDR1 SQVTM and CDR2 ANQGSEA.

This chain's CDR3 is CASSLVGNQPQHF. The DNA of the CDR3 is TGTGCCAGCAGTTTAGTGGGGAATCAGCCCCAGCATTTT. The chain employs TRBV28 and TRBJ1-5; no reliable D call. The V gene's germline CDR1 is MDHEN and CDR2 SYDVKM. The V end was cut by 2 bases, the J end by 4 bases, with 6 bases between. The CDR3 totals 13 residues.

This chain connects TRBV28 to TRBJ1-1, with D maybe TRBD1 (5 bases). V was cut by 5 bases and J by 3 bases, with 16 bases left in between. This CDR3 has 15 amino acids. The germline V gene encodes CDR1 MDHEN and CDR2 SYDVKM. The CDR3 loop reads CASSPPGGRHTEAFF. CDR3 DNA sequence: TGTGCCAGCAGTCCCCCCGGGGGGAGACACACTGAAGCTTTCTTT. Variable domain in full (rest from reference TRBV28 and TRBJ1-1): DVKVTQSSRYLVKRTGEKVFLECVQDMDHENMFWYRQDPGLGLRLIYFSYDVKMKEKGDIPEGYSVSREKKERFSLILESASTNQTSMYLCASSPPGGRHTEAFFGQGTRLTVV.

The rearrangement links TRBV7-3 to TRBJ2-1; TRBD2 is a possible D gene (6 bases). With 3 bases removed from V and 10 bases from J, the gap between germline ends came to 13 bases. This CDR3 comprises 13 residues. CDR1 and CDR2 (germline): SGHTA, FQGTGA. This CDR3 reads CASSFGGLREQFF. The CDR3 DNA sequence: TGTGCCAGCAGCTTCGGGGGACTCAGGGAGCAGTTCTTC.

The chain combines TRBV28 with TRBJ2-7; the match to TRBD1 covers 9 bases. V lost 2 bases, J lost 5 bases, and 7 bases stayed unmatched. CDR1 and CDR2 (germline): MDHEN, SYDVKM. The CDR3 runs 15 residues. The CDR3 sequence: CASSLSGTGFHEQYF. Written as DNA, the CDR3 is TGTGCCAGCAGTTTAAGTGGGACAGGGTTCCACGAGCAGTACTTC. Variable domain in full (rest from reference TRBV28 and TRBJ2-7): DVKVTQSSRYLVKRTGEKVFLECVQDMDHENMFWYRQDPGLGLRLIYFSYDVKMKEKGDIPEGYSVSREKKERFSLILESASTNQTSMYLCASSLSGTGFHEQYFGPGTRLTVT.

The chain employs TRBV6-5 and TRBJ2-1; D tentatively reads TRBD1 or TRBD2 (5 bases each). The CDR3 runs 13 residues. CDR1 and CDR2 from the germline V gene are MNHEY and SVGAGI. With 2 bases removed from V and 10 bases from J, the gap between germline ends came to 12 bases. The CDR3 region has the DNA TGTGCCAGCAGTTACGTCGGGGCGGGCGAGCAGTTCTTC. Translation gives CASSYVGAGEQFF.

The V call is TRBV5-6, the J call TRBJ1-1, with 7 bases lining up with TRBD1. Germline CDR1 SGHDT, CDR2 YYEEEE. Germline trimming cut 0 bases from V and 5 bases from J; bases unmatched to any gene: 10. This CDR3 is built from 16 residues. The CDR3 here is CASSLGTGYQGTEAFF. In DNA form, the CDR3 reads TGTGCCAGCAGCTTGGGGACAGGATATCAAGGGACTGAAGCTTTCTTT.

Turning to this clone: A read error may account for a junction end that differs from germline. The genes are TRBV11-2 and TRBJ2-3; D is possibly TRBD2 (5 bases). CDR1 is SGHAT, CDR2 FQNNGV, per germline. CDR3 length equals 15 residues. The CDR3 here is CASSLERALGHTQYF. The CDR3 DNA is TGTGCCAGCAGCCTAGAGAGGGCCCTCGGCCATACGCAGTATTTT.

This CDR3 is CASSQDSGHTDTQYF. CDR3 nucleotides: TGTGCCAGCAGCCAAGATAGCGGCCACACAGATACGCAGTATTTT. The J gene is TRBJ2-3, the V gene TRBV4-2; D is perhaps TRBD2 (6 bases). The CDR3 totals 15 residues. Germline CDR1 reads LGHNA; CDR2 reads YNFKEQ. Deletions cut 0 bases from V and 2 bases from J, with 9 bases between.

This rearrangement joins TRBV4-2 to TRBJ1-1; TRBD1 might be the D (6 bases). The CDR3 extends over 17 amino acids. CDR1 is LGHNA and CDR2 is YNFKEQ in the germline V gene. Trimming pared 0 bases from V and 4 bases from J, leaving 18 bases between. The CDR3 coding sequence is TGTGCCAGCAGCCAAGACGGGGCCGGGGGCAGGGGCACTGAAGCTTTCTTT. The encoded protein is CASSQDGAGGRGTEAFF.

The V and J genes are TRBV18 and TRBJ2-7; 8 bases match TRBD1. The CDR3 spans 14 residues. The V gene's germline CDR1 is KGHSH and CDR2 LQKENI. V dropped 5 bases and J dropped 4; count of bases not matched to a gene: 7. CDR3 nucleotide sequence: TGTGCCAGCTCAATAGGACAGGGCGGTTACGAGCAGTACTTC. Residues: CASSIGQGGYEQYF.

This chain joins TRBV6-5 and TRBJ1-2; TRBD1 aligns across 8 bases. Germline V gene sequence: CDR1 MNHEY, CDR2 SVGAGI. The CDR3 extends over 13 amino acids. J was trimmed by 4 bases and V by 10 bases; bases with no gene match: 8. The CDR3 protein is CATRTGPGYGYTF. The CDR3 region has the DNA TGTGCCACCAGGACAGGGCCTGGCTATGGCTACACCTTC.

This clone was seen a few times. The chain couples TRBV6-1 to TRBJ2-7; D remains ambiguous. The CDR3 length is 11 residues. Germline CDR1 MNHNS, CDR2 SASEGT. V was pared by 2 bases and J by 11 bases, with 10 bases between. The CDR3 loop reads CASSERAEEYF. The CDR3, as DNA: TGTGCCAGCAGTGAACGGGCAGAGGAGTACTTC.

This clone occurred once. V and J are TRBV7-6 and TRBJ2-5; TRBD1 matches at 8 bases. Per germline, CDR1 SGHVS and CDR2 FNYEAQ. V lost 2 bases, J lost 2 bases, and 4 bases stayed unmatched. The CDR3 is made up of 15 amino acids. The DNA of the CDR3 is TGTGCCAGCAGCTTACAGGGGGCTAAGCAAGAGACCCAGTACTTC. This gives the protein CASSLQGAKQETQYF.